This paragraph covers one T cell receptor beta chain sequence. This clonotype was counted a few times. Which antigen it targets is not known. No per-base quality is available; no much larger clone lies one base away. Reading the germline V gene gives CDR1 SNHLY and CDR2 FYNNEI. The junction carries 18 bases between V and J, which are trimmed by 7 bases and 5 bases respectively. From the cysteine up to the phenylalanine, the CDR3 has a length of 15 residues. Only the CDR3 part of the read is kept: 45 bases, read in frame from the first base. TCRdb records Illumina NovaSeq 6000 as the sequencer. TCRalpha and TCRbeta cDNA libraries were constructed by 5'RACE with constant-segment primers, with sample barcodes and unique molecular identifiers being introduced. RNA was extracted from every sample with Trizol reagent. The libraries were amplified in two PCR steps, and the second step added a second sample barcode and Illumina TruSeq adapters. Libraries were sequenced on an Illumina NovaSeq with 2 x 150 bp paired-end reads. The authors' pipeline ran thus. The reads were demultiplexed and collapsed into UMI-guided consensus sequences using migec v1.2.7. With mixcr v2.1.11, UMI consensuses were aligned to TRA and TRB V and J templates and assembled into clonotypes. A clonotype was counted as expanded or contracted only if both edgeR and NoisET called the change significant, with noise models trained on biological replicates. For edgeR calls, a false discovery rate-adjusted p below 0.01 and a log2 fold-change threshold of 1 were applied. As an exploratory analysis of dynamics, max-normalized trajectories of the 1000 most abundant clonotypes were examined by PCA with hierarchical clustering. Separately sequenced CD4+ and CD8+ repertoires were used to assign the CD4 or CD8 phenotype of responding clones. The raw public data were reprocessed by TCRdb itself: fastp quality trimming at Q25, MiXCR clonotype calling, in-frame beta chains only. Each entry merges the rows of one CDR3 protein and shows their most common DNA and genes. The V and J calls and clone size come from TCRdb's table, not from the authors' own analysis. In all, the sample holds approximately 290,000 distinct CDR3 sequences, and roughly 8% of those were seen once. The ten biggest clones cover about 22% of the sample.

Ficoll-Paque density gradient centrifugation was the method used to isolate PBMCs. The sample is drawn from a study of T-cell memory formation after mild COVID-19 (dated by TCRdb to about 2021). About the full investigation: TCR sequence clusters from the two donors were found to be largely donor specific. Longitudinal TCRalpha and TCRbeta repertoire sequencing tracked T-cell clones expanding and contracting after mild COVID-19 in a couple of donors. Two young, previously healthy adult volunteers made up the cohort, one male and one female.

Findings and caveats that apply to the study as a whole: The study covered only two mild cases, and larger cohorts including severe cases with pre-infection samples were considered necessary. Clones contracting from day 15 to 85 had balanced CD4/CD8 phenotypes, while a second wave expanding from day 15 to 37 was biased towards CD4+. Some responding clones were found in pre-infection memory, which suggests that pre-existing cross-reactive memory T cells took part in the SARS-CoV-2 response. SARS-CoV-2 specificity was not confirmed for the second-wave clones peaking on day 37. Contracting CD4+ clones turned up mainly in the CM and EM memory subsets, whereas EMRA was where CD8+ clones were enriched.

This TCR derives from a man between 18 and 29 years old who had mild COVID-19 (a few samples of this study predate the infection). The sample titles of this study are shuffled in the database, so cell type and time point are left out; the donor was told from shared clones. Sequenced: PBMCs or a T cell subset sorted from them (not recorded which). The sequence links TRBV2 to TRBJ1-5, with a weak D call of TRBD1 (6 bases match). The CDR3 amino acid sequence is: CASIGSTGTDQPQHF. The DNA reads TGTGCCAGCATAGGATCGACAGGAACCGATCAGCCCCAGCATTTT. Here the CDR3 is joined to the reference TRBV2 and TRBJ1-5 genes, and the full variable domain is: EPEVTQTPSHQVTQMGQEVILRCVPISNHLYFYWYRQILGQKVEFLVSFYNNEISEKSEIFDDQFSVERPDGSNFTLKIRSTKLEDSAMYFCASIGSTGTDQPQHFGDGTRLSIL.